A single sample gave rise to the 21 T cell receptor beta chains below, sequenced in a study of siplizumab effects on memory and regulatory T cells. Data came from immunoSEQ multiplex PCR; TCRdb stores just in-frame clones and leaves some out. The repertoire holds about 100,000 clones, about 94% seen once, with approximately 1.4% in the top ten. Sequencing was done on a sample of non-Treg CD4+ T cells sorted from blood. The receptors here all came from a human donor in good health.

The V gene is TRBV10-1, the J gene TRBJ2-1; D might be TRBD2 (5 bases). The CDR3 sequence is 15 residues long. V shed 2 bases and J shed 8 bases, with 16 bases lying between them. CDR1 is WNHNN and CDR2 is SYGVQD in the germline V gene (reference sequence). CDR3 in DNA: TGCGCCAGCAGTGAGCGGGCTGTGTACGGGGATGAGCAGTTCTTC. Translating gives CASSERAVYGDEQFF.

V usage is TRBV7-9 and J usage is TRBJ2-1, with TRBD2 matching over 8 bases. Germline V gene sequence: CDR1 SEHNR, CDR2 FQNEAQ (reference sequence). The trim removed 2 bases at V and 4 bases at J, leaving 7 bases unmatched. CDR3 size: 16 residues. CDR3 sequence reads: CASSLKGGGLYNEQFF. In DNA, the CDR3 is TGTGCCAGCAGCTTAAAGGGCGGGGGGCTTTACAATGAGCAGTTCTTC. Combining the CDR3 with reference TRBV7-9 and TRBJ2-1 gives the whole variable domain DTGVSQNPRHKITKRGQNVTFRCDPISEHNRLYWYRQTLGQGPEFLTYFQNEAQLEKSRLLSDRFSAERPKGSFSTLEIQRTEQGDSAMYLCASSLKGGGLYNEQFFGPGTRLTVL.

V is TRBV19 and J is TRBJ1-2; possibly TRBD1 for D (6 bases). The V end lost 7 bases, the J end lost 2 bases, and 17 bases lay between the germline ends. From germline, CDR1 is LNHDA and CDR2 SQIVND (reference sequence). The CDR3 spans 15 residues. This CDR3 reads CASIDPRGGNYGYTF. DNA for the CDR3: TGTGCCAGTATCGATCCGAGGGGGGGAAACTATGGCTACACCTTC.

J is TRBJ1-1 and V is TRBV7-9, with D tentatively TRBD1 (6 bases). The CDR3 runs to 15 residues. Trimming removed 1 base at V and 1 base at J, with 10 bases between. In germline, CDR1 is SEHNR, CDR2 FQNEAQ (reference sequence). In DNA, the CDR3 is TGTGCCAGCAGCTTAGTGGGACAAAAGAACACTGAAGCTTTCTTT. Its protein is CASSLVGQKNTEAFF.

This rearrangement joins TRBV25-1 to TRBJ1-3, with D possibly matching TRBD1 (6 bases). Germline V lookup: CDR1 MGHDK, CDR2 SYGVNS. The V end was cut by 5 bases, the J end by 6 bases, with 11 bases between. CDR3 size: 13 residues. CDR3 sequence reads: CASSLGAENTIYF. CDR3 bases: TGTGCCAGCAGTCTGGGGGCGGAAAACACCATATATTTT.

The CDR3 DNA follows: TGTGCCAGCATCGGCCAACCAAACTATGGCTACACCTTC. Protein sequence: CASIGQPNYGYTF. The chain carries TRBV28 and TRBJ1-2; D is uncertain. This CDR3 comprises 13 residues. Trimming removed 7 bases from V and 2 bases from J, with 11 bases in between. In germline, CDR1 is MDHEN, CDR2 SYDVKM.

J is TRBJ1-1 and V is TRBV7-9, with D hard to call. The CDR3 length is 14 residues. Trimming removed 0 bases at V and 1 base at J, with 6 bases between. Germline values: CDR1 SEHNR, CDR2 FQNEAQ (reference sequence). CDR3 sequence (DNA): TGTGCCAGCAGCTTAGCGCGAGCGAACACTGAAGCTTTCTTT. Protein sequence: CASSLARANTEAFF.

J is TRBJ2-5 and V is TRBV28; perhaps TRBD1 as D (5 bases). This CDR3 region has 17 residues. V was trimmed by 3 bases and J by 4 bases, leaving 21 bases between them. Germline V CDR1 and CDR2: MDHEN, SYDVKM. The CDR3 sequence: CASSFSRVRAWAETQYF. The CDR3 DNA is TGTGCCAGCAGTTTTAGCAGGGTCCGGGCTTGGGCAGAGACCCAGTACTTC. Full variable domain (missing parts from reference TRBV28 and TRBJ2-5): DVKVTQSSRYLVKRTGEKVFLECVQDMDHENMFWYRQDPGLGLRLIYFSYDVKMKEKGDIPEGYSVSREKKERFSLILESASTNQTSMYLCASSFSRVRAWAETQYFGPGTRLLVL.

The CDR3 spells CASSLRDRANTEAFF. For the CDR3, the DNA is TGTGCCAGTAGTCTCCGGGACAGGGCCAACACTGAAGCTTTCTTT. The chain is built from TRBV19 and TRBJ1-1; 9 positions agree with TRBD1. Germline V gene lookup returns CDR1 LNHDA and CDR2 SQIVND (reference sequence). Germline trimming cut 5 bases from V and 2 bases from J; bases unmatched to any gene: 6. This CDR3 region has 15 residues.

This clone showed up just once. CDR3 sequence reads: CASSKKDRVNTEAFF. CDR3 coding DNA: TGTGCCAGCAGCAAAAAGGACAGGGTGAACACTGAAGCTTTCTTT. V is TRBV21-1 and J is TRBJ1-1; the table's D call, TRBD1, was not checked against the DNA. TRBV21-1 is marked as a pseudogene. The CDR3 sequence is 15 residues long.

This clone appeared once. This chain links TRBV28 with TRBJ2-6; TRBD1 matches at 7 bases. Germline assignment: CDR1 MDHEN and CDR2 SYDVKM. The V segment lost 5 bases and the J segment 2 bases; nucleotides outside the gene matches: 3. The CDR3 covers 15 residues. CDR3 bases: TGTGCCAGCAGTGGGGGACAGCCTGGGGCCAACGTCCTGACTTTC. Its protein product is CASSGGQPGANVLTF.

The rearrangement joins TRBV5-6 to TRBJ2-7; TRBD2 aligns across 10 bases. The germline CDR1 and CDR2 sequences are SGHDT and YYEEEE. The CDR3 consists of 13 residues. The V segment lost 8 bases and the J segment 5 bases; nucleotides outside the gene matches: 7. The DNA for the CDR3 is TGTGCCAGTACGCTAGCGGGGGCCCACGAGCAGTACTTC. Protein product: CASTLAGAHEQYF.

The chain is built from TRBV30 and TRBJ2-1; D call uncertain. CDR3 size: 12 residues. CDR1 is GTSNPN and CDR2 is SVGIG in the germline V gene (reference sequence). With 2 bases removed from V and 7 bases from J, the gap between germline ends came to 9 bases. The CDR3 spells CAWSIAENEQFF. For the CDR3, the DNA is TGTGCCTGGAGTATAGCAGAAAATGAGCAGTTCTTC.

This clone was detected once. This chain uses TRBV6-5 with TRBJ2-7, with D unclear. CDR3 length: 12 amino acids. The V gene lost 2 bases and the J gene lost 0 bases, with 2 bases spanning the gap. CDR1 MNHEY and CDR2 SVGAGI come from the germline V gene. The CDR3 sequence is CASSYDSYEQYF. CDR3 coding DNA: TGTGCCAGCAGTTACGACTCCTACGAGCAGTACTTC.

CDR3 DNA sequence: TGTGCCAGTAGTATGTATGGTTCCCCTGGGGCCAACGTCCTGACTTTC. Its translation is CASSMYGSPGANVLTF. The chain recombines TRBV19 with TRBJ2-6; no firm D call. V was cut by 3 bases and J by 2 bases, with 11 bases left in between. This CDR3 region has 16 residues. Looked up from germline, CDR1 is LNHDA and CDR2 is SQIVND (reference sequence).

V usage is TRBV2 and J usage is TRBJ1-1, with 10 bases fitting TRBD1. The CDR3 is made up of 15 amino acids. Germline V lookup: CDR1 SNHLY, CDR2 FYNNEI. With V trimmed by 7 bases and J by 4 bases, 9 bases remained unmatched. CDR3 DNA: TGTGCCAGCACCGGTCCGACAGGGGGCGGCACTGAAGCTTTCTTT. Its protein product is CASTGPTGGGTEAFF.

This rearrangement joins TRBV9 to TRBJ1-5, with no clear D. The CDR3 consists of 13 residues. With 3 bases removed from V and 5 bases from J, the gap between germline ends came to 9 bases. Germline CDR1 SGDLS, CDR2 YYNGEE. The CDR3 DNA follows: TGTGCCAGCAGCGGTATTGAGGATCAGCCCCAGCATTTT. Its translation: CASSGIEDQPQHF.

The V and J genes are TRBV27 and TRBJ1-1, with unresolved D. The CDR3 has 15 amino acids. CDR1 MNHEY and CDR2 SMNVEV come from the germline V gene (reference sequence). The V and J ends lost 1 base and 6 bases respectively, with 15 bases between them. CDR3 DNA: TGTGCCAGCAGTTTATTCCGGGGTTTTGACGCTGAAGCTTTCTTT. The encoded protein is CASSLFRGFDAEAFF.

The chain has TRBV9 and TRBJ1-3; D might be TRBD1 (5 bases). Trimming pared 0 bases from V and 2 bases from J, leaving 15 bases between. This CDR3 has 17 amino acids. Germline V gene sequence: CDR1 SGDLS, CDR2 YYNGEE. DNA for the CDR3: TGTGCCAGCAGCGTAGATAGTTCGGGGGTAGCTGGAAACACCATATATTTT. Translating it yields CASSVDSSGVAGNTIYF.

The chain recombines TRBV7-2 with TRBJ1-5; D remains ambiguous. The ends were cut back, 0 bases at V and 6 bases at J, with 12 bases in the middle. The CDR3 has 15 residues. Germline V gene data show CDR1 as SGHTA and CDR2 as FQGNSA. CDR3 sequence: CASSLASNFGQPQHF. CDR3 bases: TGTGCCAGCAGCTTAGCCAGCAATTTTGGTCAGCCCCAGCATTTT.

This clone was counted only a few times. This sequence joins TRBV28 and TRBJ1-1; D not resolved. V shed 6 bases and J shed 5 bases, with 10 bases lying between them. Germline V gene sequence: CDR1 MDHEN, CDR2 SYDVKM. CDR3 size: 12 residues. Here the CDR3 reads CASRPALTEAFF. The CDR3 DNA follows: TGTGCCAGCAGGCCTGCCTTAACTGAAGCTTTCTTT.